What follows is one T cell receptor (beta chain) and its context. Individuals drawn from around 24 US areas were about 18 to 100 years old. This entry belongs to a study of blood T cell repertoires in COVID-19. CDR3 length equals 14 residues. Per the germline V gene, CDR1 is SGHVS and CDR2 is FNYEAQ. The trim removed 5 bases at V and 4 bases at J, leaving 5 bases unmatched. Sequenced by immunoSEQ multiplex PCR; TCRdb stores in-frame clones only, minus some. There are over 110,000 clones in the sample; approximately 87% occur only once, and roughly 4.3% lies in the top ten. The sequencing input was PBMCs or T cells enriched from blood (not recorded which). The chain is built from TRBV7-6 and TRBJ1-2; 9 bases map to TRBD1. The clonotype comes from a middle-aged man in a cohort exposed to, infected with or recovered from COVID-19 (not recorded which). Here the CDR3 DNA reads TGTGCCAGCAGCCCCGGGACAGGGACCTATGGCTACACCTTC. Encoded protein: CASSPGTGTYGYTF.